This is a list of T cell receptor beta chains from one sample in a study of metastatic and nonmetastatic thyroid tumors. TCRdb re-analyzed the PCR reads using MiXCR. The data show 34,000 or so clones, roughly a third seen once. The sequenced material came from tumor tissue. These receptors came from a female donor with papillary thyroid cancer or a benign thyroid nodule (not recorded which). Some clones in this sample may be carry-over from other donors' samples. CDR3s include the opening cysteine and the closing phenylalanine or tryptophan. A D gene is named only where the DNA matches it firmly. Rows may omit the clone size; those that give it use once, few, many or a size class.

j_call	d_call	v_call	clone_size	cdr3_aa	cdr3_nt
TRBJ2-2	TRBD2	TRBV19	few	CASRTSGNTGELFF	TGTGCCAGTAGGACTAGCGGTAACACCGGGGAGCTGTTTTTT
TRBJ1-5	TRBD1	TRBV19	once	CASRRGQLNSNQPQHF	TGTGCCAGTAGAAGGGGACAGCTAAATAGCAATCAGCCCCAGCATTTT
TRBJ2-7	NA	TRBV2	NA	CASRPLGSSYEQYF	TGTGCCAGCAGACCTCTGGGGTCCTCCTACGAGCAGTACTTC
TRBJ2-1	NA	TRBV19	NA	CASNLVPREDEQFF	TGTGCCAGTAATTTAGTCCCCAGAGAGGATGAGCAGTTCTTC
TRBJ1-6	NA	TRBV7-9	few	CASSLKSGPLHF	TGTGCCAGCAGCTTAAAGTCGGGACCCCTCCACTTT
TRBJ1-5	NA	TRBV19	few	CASSIRTLGNQPQHF	TGTGCCAGTAGTATACGGACTTTGGGGAATCAGCCCCAGCATTTT
TRBJ2-1	TRBD2	TRBV7-2	NA	CASSLVGGNEQFF	TGTGCCAGCAGCTTAGTGGGGGGGAATGAGCAGTTCTTC
TRBJ1-6	TRBD1	TRBV20-1	once	CSAQSGTGDNSPLHF	TGCAGTGCTCAATCCGGGACAGGCGATAATTCACCCCTCCACTTT
TRBJ2-5	TRBD1	TRBV28	few	CASSFGTGGQETQYF	TGTGCCAGCAGTTTCGGGACAGGGGGACAAGAGACCCAGTACTTC
TRBJ2-1	NA	TRBV6-4	NA	CASSVDGSYNEQFF	TGTGCCAGCAGTGTGGACGGTTCATACAATGAGCAGTTCTTC
TRBJ2-1	TRBD2	TRBV12-3/TRBV12-4	few	CASSLSGGLIRSQFF	TGTGCCAGCAGTTTAAGCGGGGGATTAATTCGGTCGCAGTTCTTC
TRBJ1-2	TRBD1	TRBV28	NA	CATSWDRERGYTF	TGTGCCACCAGTTGGGACAGGGAAAGAGGCTACACCTTC
TRBJ1-1	NA	TRBV5-1	NA	CASSSGGGAEAFF	TGCGCCAGCAGCTCCGGCGGGGGGGCTGAAGCTTTCTTT
TRBJ2-2	NA	TRBV28	few	CASAIRENTGELFF	TGTGCCAGTGCGATCAGGGAGAACACCGGGGAGCTGTTTTTT
TRBJ1-6	NA	TRBV6-5	NA	CASSSDGSSYNSPLHF	TGTGCCAGCAGTTCAGACGGTAGCTCCTACAATTCACCCCTCCACTTT
TRBJ1-2	TRBD1	TRBV7-8	NA	CASSLGQGSGYTF	TGTGCCAGCAGCTTGGGACAGGGCTCTGGCTACACCTTC
TRBJ2-5	NA	TRBV7-3	NA	CASSLTGGGGETQYF	TGTGCCAGCAGCTTAACTGGGGGAGGAGGGGAGACCCAGTACTTC
TRBJ1-2	NA	TRBV20-1	NA	CSARRDLSYGYTF	TGCAGTGCGAGACGGGATCTTTCCTATGGCTACACCTTC
TRBJ1-6	NA	TRBV19	NA	CASSIGATGGNSPLHF	TGTGCCAGTAGTATAGGGGCGACAGGCGGAAATTCACCCCTCCACTTT
TRBJ1-6	NA	TRBV30	NA	CAWRPDGNSPLHF	TGTGCCTGGCGGCCTGATGGAAACTCACCCCTCCACTTT
TRBJ1-3	NA	TRBV4-2	NA	CASSQVDRDKPTIYF	TGTGCCAGCAGCCAAGTTGACCGAGACAAGCCTACCATATATTTT
TRBJ1-2	NA	TRBV4-2	once	CAGSQEAGSGAGGYTF	TGTGCCGGCAGCCAAGAGGCGGGCAGTGGAGCGGGTGGCTACACCTTC
TRBJ2-2	NA	TRBV6-1	NA	CASSERKGPEELFF	TGTGCCAGCAGTGAACGCAAAGGCCCCGAGGAGCTGTTTTTT
TRBJ2-5	NA	TRBV7-9	NA	CASSLTWLQETQYF	TGTGCCAGCAGCTTAACCTGGCTACAGGAGACCCAGTACTTC
TRBJ2-7	TRBD1	TRBV12-3/TRBV12-4	few	CASRSSRDRAYEQYF	TGTGCCAGCAGATCCTCTCGGGACAGGGCCTACGAGCAGTACTTC
TRBJ2-6	NA	TRBV6-1	NA	CASGLVFTGANVLTF	TGTGCCAGCGGATTGGTTTTTACTGGGGCCAACGTCCTGACTTTC
TRBJ2-1	TRBD2	TRBV3-1	NA	CASGGGVWNEQFF	TGTGCCAGCGGCGGGGGAGTGTGGAATGAGCAGTTCTTC
TRBJ1-2	NA	TRBV15	few	CATSRDKGGGVFGYTF	TGTGCCACCAGCAGAGATAAGGGGGGCGGCGTATTTGGCTACACCTTC
TRBJ1-6	TRBD1	TRBV6-6	NA	CASSYLQGIWYSPLHF	TGTGCCAGCAGTTACTTACAGGGGATTTGGTATTCACCCCTCCACTTT
TRBJ1-2	NA	TRBV9	few	CASSLEGNVNYGYTF	TGTGCCAGCAGCCTTGAGGGCAATGTTAACTATGGCTACACCTTC
TRBJ2-7	TRBD1	TRBV20-1	NA	CSARVGTGNYEQYF	TGCAGTGCTAGAGTTGGGACAGGGAACTACGAGCAGTACTTC
TRBJ1-2	NA	TRBV29-1	few	CSVEDSGGRYGYTF	TGCAGCGTTGAAGATTCGGGGGGTCGATATGGCTACACCTTC
TRBJ1-1	TRBD1	TRBV7-9	NA	CASSGTGLEAFF	TGTGCCAGCAGCGGGACAGGCCTTGAAGCTTTCTTT
TRBJ2-7	TRBD2	TRBV11-2	NA	CASSSSSGDYEQYF	TGTGCCAGCAGCTCGTCTAGCGGGGACTACGAGCAGTACTTC
TRBJ2-2	NA	TRBV28	NA	CASRTDGSKTFNTGELFF	TGTGCCAGCAGGACCGACGGATCCAAGACCTTCAACACCGGGGAGCTGTTTTTT
TRBJ2-2	TRBD2	TRBV5-4	NA	CASSFSLAGGGNTGELFF	TGTGCCAGCAGCTTTTCACTAGCGGGAGGCGGGAACACCGGGGAGCTGTTTTTT
TRBJ2-7	NA	TRBV4-1	NA	CASSQEKDSPYYEQYF	TGCGCCAGCAGCCAAGAAAAGGACTCCCCCTACTACGAGCAGTACTTC
TRBJ1-5	NA	TRBV6-1	few	CASSDTGLNQPQHF	TGTGCCAGCAGTGACACAGGTCTGAATCAGCCCCAGCATTTT
TRBJ1-1	NA	TRBV20-1	many	CSARDGQRNTEAFF	TGCAGTGCTAGAGATGGGCAGCGGAACACTGAAGCTTTCTTT